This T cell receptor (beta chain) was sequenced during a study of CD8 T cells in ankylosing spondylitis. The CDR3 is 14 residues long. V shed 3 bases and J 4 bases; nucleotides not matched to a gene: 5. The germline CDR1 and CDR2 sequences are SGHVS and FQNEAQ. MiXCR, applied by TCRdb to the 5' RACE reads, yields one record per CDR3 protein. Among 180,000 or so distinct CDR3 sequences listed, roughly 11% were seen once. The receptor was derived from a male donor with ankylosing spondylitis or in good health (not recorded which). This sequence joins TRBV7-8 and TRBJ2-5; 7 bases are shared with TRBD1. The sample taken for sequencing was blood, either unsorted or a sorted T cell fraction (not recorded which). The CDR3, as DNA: TGTGCCAGCAGCTTTCCGACAGGGAGAGAGACCCAGTACTTC. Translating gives CASSFPTGRETQYF.